The subject of this entry is one T cell receptor beta chain. A junction boundary mismatches the germline segment, possibly from a read error. The CDR3 spans 13 residues. The germline CDR1 and CDR2 sequences are SGHAT and FQNNGV. This sample is part of a study of tumor-infiltrating lymphocytes in primary liver carcinoma. From unsorted bulk tissue weighing roughly 18-30 mg, DNA and RNA were co-extracted. Starting from roughly 0.5 ug of total RNA, TCR beta cDNA was produced with a primer in the constant region. Libraries for TCR beta were built through three nested multiplex PCR rounds, which together made up a slightly modified ARM-PCR procedure. Rounds one and two of PCR, each of 10 to 11 cycles, were primed with TRBV1-TRBV30 forward primers and a C-beta reverse primer. TCRdb independently ran MiXCR on the multiplex PCR reads; one entry per CDR3 protein. The table lists around 25,000 distinct CDR3 sequences, around 77% of them singletons.

The genes are TRBV11-2 and TRBJ2-7; no clear D gene. The receptor's source is a woman in her thirties with primary liver carcinoma and hepatitis B virus infection. Material for sequencing was liver tumor tissue from sampling region 5. Subset of the sample: tumor region T5, tumor centre. CDR3 nucleotide sequence: TGTGCCACGAGCCCCTCGAATACGGGCGAGCAGTACTTT. The encoded protein is CATSPSNTGEQYF.